The rows below give T cell receptor beta chains drawn from one sample of a study of cytomegalovirus exposure and HLA in healthy donors. TCRdb's copy holds only in-frame clones and misses some; the assay was immunoSEQ multiplex PCR. The data contain more than 100,000 clones, about 83% of them singletons. Sequenced: PBMCs. These receptors originate from a woman younger than 45 in good health and CMV-seronegative. The CDR3 runs from the conserved cysteine through the conserved F or W. A D gene is named only where the DNA matches it firmly.

>TRBV4-2|TRBD1|TRBJ2-1
CASSQERDRIYNEQFF
>TRBV19|TRBD1|TRBJ1-4
CASSRAGGTNEKLFF
>TRBV9|TRBD2|TRBJ2-3
CASSKAGVEDTQYF
>TRBV29-1|TRBD2|TRBJ2-1
CSVEASRAGAYNEQFF
>TRBV22-1|-|TRBJ1-5
CPGSALENRTGNQPQHF
>TRBV30|-|TRBJ1-5
CVWRKTGSNQPQHF
>TRBV5-6|TRBD2|TRBJ2-5
CASSYGSGLAYETQYF
>TRBV30|TRBD1|TRBJ2-7
CAFNQGAGYEQYF
>TRBV9|-|TRBJ2-7
CASSVWRDSYEQYF
>TRBV9|-|TRBJ1-6
CASSVGQYNSPLHF
>TRBV7-3|-|TRBJ2-7
CASSLNLTGESSYEQYF
>TRBV18|-|TRBJ2-7
CASSPQERASYEQYF
>TRBV13|-|TRBJ2-7
CASSLGRGEQYF
>TRBV27|-|TRBJ2-7
CASKTGGTAYNKQYF
>TRBV5-3|TRBD1|TRBJ2-7
CARSSPATGPSEQYF
>TRBV5-1|-|TRBJ1-2
CASTTTPFRGNYGYTF
>TRBV27|-|TRBJ1-2
CASSPRAPGTTGYTF
>TRBV27|TRBD1|TRBJ1-2
CASSFGAGGYYGYTF
>TRBV4-1|-|TRBJ2-7
CASSPGGRTSYEQYF
>TRBV7-9|-|TRBJ1-2
CASSLDGGASGGYTF
>TRBV5-3|-|TRBJ1-3
CARSLVAPAQGFSGNTIYF
>TRBV7-9|-|TRBJ2-2
CSSSPAGTPLGGELFF
>TRBV6-5|-|TRBJ1-2
CASSYVHAGLGYGYTF
>TRBV5-4|-|TRBJ1-1
CASSFQVTNTEAFF
>TRBV28|TRBD2|TRBJ2-1
CASSLASSGYNEQFF
>TRBV11-2|-|TRBJ2-3
CASSLGQQGFGDTQYF
>TRBV4-3|-|TRBJ2-2
CASSQGRVANTGELFF
>TRBV5-4|-|TRBJ2-7
CASRPDRFAYEQYF
>TRBV6-5|TRBD1|TRBJ1-5
CASSGQGAANQPQHF
>TRBV18|-|TRBJ2-5
CASSPPSETQYF
>TRBV6-5|TRBD2|TRBJ2-3
CATKSGGAWDTQYF
>TRBV23-1|-|TRBJ2-1
CASSQSTTLAYNEQFF
>TRBV5-4|-|TRBJ2-1
CASSLDSLGASEQFF
>TRBV7-9|TRBD2|TRBJ2-5
CASSTPLAGGLETQYF
>TRBV29-1|TRBD1|TRBJ1-2
CSAQGGGTGPASNYGYTF
>TRBV7-2|TRBD2|TRBJ2-1
CASSLASGTYNEQFF
>TRBV5-1|-|TRBJ2-1
CASSLQTRDEQFF
>TRBV5-4|TRBD1|TRBJ1-1
CASSLQGWDTEAFF
>TRBV13|TRBD1|TRBJ1-2
CASSSPGTGVYGYPF
>TRBV28|TRBD1|TRBJ1-1
CASSTTGLNTEAFF
>TRBV6-6|-|TRBJ2-7
CASRQSPSYEQYF
>TRBV5-6|-|TRBJ1-1
CASSLGQVIGTEAFF
>TRBV7-2|-|TRBJ1-2
CASRLGGRGYTF
>TRBV10-3|TRBD2|TRBJ2-1
CAIKGTSGRDNEQFF
>TRBV28|-|TRBJ1-1
CASSLGGPRSEAFF
>TRBV30|TRBD2|TRBJ2-5
CAWATGTSGRGETQYF
>TRBV11-2|-|TRBJ2-5
CASSFHRKGETQYF
>TRBV9|TRBD1|TRBJ1-3
CASSPRDRAGTGGNTIYF
>TRBV18|-|TRBJ2-5
CASSPTGTPETQYF
>TRBV6-5|-|TRBJ1-1
CASSHRGVLNTEAFF
>TRBV11-2|-|TRBJ1-5
CASSPGLGDSQHF
>TRBV4-3|TRBD1|TRBJ2-1
CASSQEPGQGSDEQFF
>TRBV7-9|-|TRBJ1-4
CASSLQGSGNTNEKLFF
>TRBV27|-|TRBJ2-3
CASSIAGVRGTQYF
>TRBV28|-|TRBJ1-1
CASRTGFKMNTEAFF
>TRBV6-4|-|TRBJ2-2
CASSDAWGAGELFF
>TRBV10-1|TRBD1|TRBJ1-4
CASITGGTNLSYEKLFF